This is a list of T cell receptor beta chains from one sample in a study of blood T cell repertoires in COVID-19. Measured with immunoSEQ multiplex PCR; TCRdb has only the in-frame clones, and not every one. The repertoire consists of some 150,000 clones, with more than 80% occurring once and the leading ten covering 15%. Material: peripheral blood. The receptors derive from a woman aged 40 to 50 with acute or convalescent COVID-19. The CDR3 runs from the conserved cysteine through the conserved F or W. Each record gives: V gene, J gene, D gene, CDR3 length, clone size, CDR3 DNA, CDR3 protein. D genes are given only for firm matches. Clone size is shown for a subset of rows, as once, few, many or a class of expanded clone.

TRBV18	TRBJ2-1	TRBD2	19	.	TGTGCCAGCTCACCACCTGGGTTTTTAGCGGGAGGGGTCCACAATGAGCAGTTCTTC	CASSPPGFLAGGVHNEQFF
TRBV3-1/TRBV3-2	TRBJ2-1	.	13	.	TGTGCCAGCAGTCCTGACAGAGACAATGAGCAGTTCTTC	CASSPDRDNEQFF
TRBV18	TRBJ2-2	TRBD2	17	few	TGTGCCAGCTCCCATAAGCGGCTAGCGGGAAACACCGGGGAGCTGTTTTTT	CASSHKRLAGNTGELFF
TRBV27	TRBJ1-4	.	13	.	TGTGCCAGCAGTCTGACACCCAACGGAAAACTGTTTTTT	CASSLTPNGKLFF
TRBV12-5	TRBJ2-2	.	15	.	TGTGCTAGTGGCACCTCGGGGTCGGCGATCCGGGAGCTGTTTTTT	CASGTSGSAIRELFF
TRBV2	TRBJ1-1	.	12	.	TGTGCCAGCAGTGAAGAATACAGGCGAGCTTTCTTT	CASSEEYRRAFF
TRBV5-1	TRBJ1-3	.	13	.	TGCGCCAGCAGCTTGGACTATGGAAACACCATATATTTT	CASSLDYGNTIYF
TRBV27	TRBJ2-7	.	14	.	TGTGCCAGCAGTTTAACAGGGTTCACCTACGAGCAGTACTTC	CASSLTGFTYEQYF
TRBV7-9	TRBJ2-1	TRBD2	16	.	TGTGCCAGCAGCTCGAGCGGGAGGGCCGGAGGCAATGAGCAGTTCTTC	CASSSSGRAGGNEQFF
TRBV9	TRBJ2-1	.	18	.	TGTGCCAGCAGCGTCACTAGCCCAAGGGGCGCAGTAAACAATGAGCAGTTCTTC	CASSVTSPRGAVNNEQFF
TRBV7-8	TRBJ2-3	.	14	.	TGTGCCAGCAGCTTAGTCCAGCGGGCAGATACGCAGTATTTT	CASSLVQRADTQYF
TRBV7-8	TRBJ1-2	.	17	.	TGTGCCAGCAGCTTTAGTGGAGGAAGCGGCCTAAACTATGGCTACACCTTC	CASSFSGGSGLNYGYTF
TRBV2	TRBJ2-7	.	8	.	TGTGCCAGGCAGCCCGGGGACTTC	CARQPGDF
TRBV18	TRBJ1-5	.	13	.	TGTGCCAGCTCCGCGGAGCGGAATCAGCCCCAGCATTTT	CASSAERNQPQHF
TRBV12-5	TRBJ2-2	TRBD2	16	.	TGTGCTAGTGGTTCCCCGACTAGCCAACACACCGGGGAGCTGTTTTTT	CASGSPTSQHTGELFF
TRBV3-1/TRBV3-2	TRBJ2-2	TRBD1	19	once	TGTGCCAGCAGCCAGCTCGACCGGGACAGCCAAGCGAACACCGGGGAGCTGTTTTTT	CASSQLDRDSQANTGELFF
TRBV9	TRBJ2-1	.	12	.	TGTGCCAGCAGCGTAACAGCGGGTGAGCAGTTCTTC	CASSVTAGEQFF
TRBV29-1	TRBJ2-2	TRBD1	12	.	TGCAGCGCACGAACAGGGGCCGGGGAGCTGTTTTTT	CSARTGAGELFF
TRBV7-9	TRBJ2-7	TRBD2	16	.	TGTGCCAGCAGCCCCTCGCCGGGACTAGCGGGATACGAGCAGTACTTC	CASSPSPGLAGYEQYF
TRBV5-4	TRBJ2-7	.	13	.	TGTGCCAGCAGCCCGGGCAGAGGGCCCGAGCAGTACTTC	CASSPGRGPEQYF
TRBV3-1/TRBV3-2	TRBJ1-2	.	14	.	TGTGCCAGCAGCCAAGTCACAGAACCCTATGGCTACACCTTC	CASSQVTEPYGYTF
TRBV11-1	TRBJ1-2	.	16	once	TGTGCCAGCAGCTTAACGCCGGGACAAACACCTGCGGGCTACACCTTC	CASSLTPGQTPAGYTF
TRBV3-1/TRBV3-2	TRBJ2-3	TRBD2	14	.	TGTGCCAGCAGCCAGAGCGGGAGTAGTGATACGCAGTATTTT	CASSQSGSSDTQYF
TRBV28	TRBJ2-3	.	15	once	TGTGCCAGCAGTTTAAATGGCGGGAGCACAGATACGCAGTATTTT	CASSLNGGSTDTQYF
TRBV29-1	TRBJ2-1	.	14	.	TGCAGCGTTGAGTCGACGGGCTCCTACAATGAGCAGTTCTTC	CSVESTGSYNEQFF
TRBV3-1/TRBV3-2	TRBJ1-6	.	16	.	TGTGCCAGCAGCATACAGGGCACGACCTATAATTCACCCCTCCACTTT	CASSIQGTTYNSPLHF
TRBV9	TRBJ2-7	TRBD1	14	.	TGTGCCAGCAGCCCAGGGACAGGGTCCTACGAGCAGTACTTC	CASSPGTGSYEQYF
TRBV3-1/TRBV3-2	TRBJ1-1	.	12	.	TGTGCCAGCAGCCAAGAAGGACAGCGGGCTTTCTTT	CASSQEGQRAFF
TRBV27	TRBJ1-6	.	14	.	TGTGCCAGCCGGGTTGGGGGGAATAATTCACCCCTCCACTTT	CASRVGGNNSPLHF
TRBV20-1	TRBJ1-3	.	11	once	TGCAGTGCCAGCTCTGGAAACACCATATATTTT	CSASSGNTIYF
TRBV13	TRBJ2-1	TRBD2	16	.	TGTGCCAGCAGCTTAGTCCATGGTAGCGGGAGTAGTGAGCAGTTCTTC	CASSLVHGSGSSEQFF
TRBV16	TRBJ1-2	TRBD1	15	.	TGTGCCAGCAGCCAATCACGGGACAGGGTCGCTGGCTACACCTTC	CASSQSRDRVAGYTF
TRBV28	TRBJ2-7	.	15	.	TGTGCCAGCAGTTTATTTGGGACACTCTCCTACGAGCAGTACTTC	CASSLFGTLSYEQYF
TRBV3-1/TRBV3-2	TRBJ1-1	TRBD1	14	.	TGTGCCAGCAGCCGTACAGGGGGCAAGGCTGAAGCTTTCTTT	CASSRTGGKAEAFF
TRBV2	TRBJ1-6	TRBD1	13	.	TGTGCCAGCAGTGGACAGGGCAATTCACCCCTCCACTTT	CASSGQGNSPLHF
TRBV19	TRBJ1-1	.	14	.	TGTGCCAGTAGTCCAACAGGGTATAACACTGAAGCTTTCTTT	CASSPTGYNTEAFF
TRBV2	TRBJ2-1	.	17	.	TGTGCCAGCAGTGATGACCCAGGGGCCTCAGGGTCCGATGAGCAGTTCTTC	CASSDDPGASGSDEQFF
TRBV9	TRBJ1-1	TRBD1	15	.	TGTGCCAGCAGTCCTCAACAGGGGGCTGGGACTGAAGCTTTCTTT	CASSPQQGAGTEAFF
TRBV14	TRBJ2-3	.	18	.	TGTGCCAGCAGCCAACCCGGATTAAGGGGGTTGGTCCCAGATACGCAGTATTTT	CASSQPGLRGLVPDTQYF
TRBV4-1	TRBJ2-3	.	14	.	TGCGCCAGCAGCCGGGAGGAAACCGAAGATACGCAGTATTTT	CASSREETEDTQYF
TRBV9	TRBJ2-5	TRBD2	16	.	TGTGCCAGCAGCGTAGGTGCGGGAGGGGTCCAAGAGACCCAGTACTTC	CASSVGAGGVQETQYF
TRBV7-9	TRBJ1-5	.	13	.	TGTGCCAGCAGCTTAGGAGGACACGAGCCCCAGCATTTT	CASSLGGHEPQHF
TRBV5-1	TRBJ1-2	.	14	.	TGCGCCAGCAACCTAGGGGGACGGAGCTATGGCTACACCTTC	CASNLGGRSYGYTF
TRBV4-2	TRBJ2-7	.	13	.	TGTGCCAGCAGCCAACAGACTCGTGGGGAGCAGTACTTC	CASSQQTRGEQYF
TRBV19	TRBJ2-7	TRBD1	13	.	TGTGCCAGTAGTCATGGACAGGGGGCTAAGCAGTACTTC	CASSHGQGAKQYF
TRBV12-3/TRBV12-4	TRBJ1-3	TRBD1	13	.	TGTGCCAGCAGTCGACAGGGGGGAAACACCATATATTTT	CASSRQGGNTIYF
TRBV7-9	TRBJ1-2	TRBD1	15	once	TGTGCCAGCAGCCGGGACAGGGGGCAGTCCTATGGCTACACCTTC	CASSRDRGQSYGYTF
TRBV6-2/TRBV6-3	TRBJ1-5	.	15	.	TGTGCCAGCAGTTACGAGACATCCAGCAATCAGCCCCAGCATTTT	CASSYETSSNQPQHF
TRBV11-2	TRBJ1-2	TRBD1	15	.	TGTGCCAGCAGCGGACAGGACAGAGGCCTGGTTGGCTACACCTTC	CASSGQDRGLVGYTF
TRBV28	TRBJ2-2	TRBD2	16	.	TGTGCCAGCAGCTCTCGACTAGCGGGGGGCTCCGGGGAGCTGTTTTTT	CASSSRLAGGSGELFF
TRBV4-2	TRBJ2-7	TRBD2	15	.	TGTGCCAGCAGCCAAGGTAACGGGAGGGTGGAAGAGCAGTACTTC	CASSQGNGRVEEQYF
TRBV12-3/TRBV12-4	TRBJ1-5	.	13	.	TGTGCCAGCAGTCACGGGGAGGATCAGCCCCAGCATTTT	CASSHGEDQPQHF